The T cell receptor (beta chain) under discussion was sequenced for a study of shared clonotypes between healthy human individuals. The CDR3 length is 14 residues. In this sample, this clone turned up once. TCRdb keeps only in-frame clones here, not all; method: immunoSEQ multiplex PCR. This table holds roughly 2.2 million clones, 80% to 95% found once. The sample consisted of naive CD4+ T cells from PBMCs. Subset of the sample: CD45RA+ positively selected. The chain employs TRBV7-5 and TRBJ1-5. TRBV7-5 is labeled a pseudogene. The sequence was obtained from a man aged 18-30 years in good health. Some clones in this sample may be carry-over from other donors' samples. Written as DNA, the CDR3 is TGTGTCAGTAGCCCGGGGGCTTACGGTCAGCCCCAGCATTTT. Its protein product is CVSSPGAYGQPQHF.